This TCR beta chain was captured by sequencing in a study of cytomegalovirus exposure and HLA in healthy donors. Broader study findings: It was only CMV serostatus that was available as immune exposure information.

As regards this clone: Its target is unknown.

V lost 8 bases to trimming and J lost 0 bases, with 7 bases between them. The CDR3 is made up of 13 amino acids. Germline-derived CDR1 and CDR2 are MNHEY and SVGAGI. PCR primers comprised 60 Vbeta and 13 Jbeta primers. Per the authors' pipeline: Counted up in a later analysis, unique TCR beta chains came to approximately 83 million, with about 9.9 million shared. Data came from immunoSEQ multiplex PCR; TCRdb stores just in-frame clones and leaves some out. The V and J calls and the clone size are those of that table, but D and trimming were determined from the DNA. The table records roughly 100,000 clones, around 85% of them present only once.

This chain links TRBV6-5 with TRBJ2-2; D remains unclear. The sequence came from a man aged 25 to 45 in good health and CMV-seropositive. Material: PBMCs. The chain's CDR3 is CASFYPNTGELFF. Here the CDR3 DNA reads TGTGCCAGCTTCTATCCGAACACCGGGGAGCTGTTTTTT.